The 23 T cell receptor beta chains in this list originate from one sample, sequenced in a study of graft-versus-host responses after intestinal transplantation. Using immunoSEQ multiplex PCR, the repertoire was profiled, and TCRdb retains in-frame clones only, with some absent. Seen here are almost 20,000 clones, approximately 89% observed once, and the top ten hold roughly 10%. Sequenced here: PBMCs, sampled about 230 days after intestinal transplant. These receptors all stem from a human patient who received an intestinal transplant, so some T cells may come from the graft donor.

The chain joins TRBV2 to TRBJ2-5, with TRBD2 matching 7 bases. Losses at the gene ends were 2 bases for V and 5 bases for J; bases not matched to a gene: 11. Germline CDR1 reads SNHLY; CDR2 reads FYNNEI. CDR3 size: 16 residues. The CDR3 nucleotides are TGTGCCAGCAGTGAAATAGCGGGCGTGATGCCGGAGACCCAGTACTTC. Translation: CASSEIAGVMPETQYF.

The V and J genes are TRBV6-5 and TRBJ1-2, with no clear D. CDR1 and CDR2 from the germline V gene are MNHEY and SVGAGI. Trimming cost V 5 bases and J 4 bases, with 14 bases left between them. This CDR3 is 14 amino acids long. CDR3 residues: CASSKPSGSYGYTF. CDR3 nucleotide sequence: TGTGCCAGCAGTAAACCCAGTGGGTCCTATGGCTACACCTTC.

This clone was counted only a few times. The CDR3: CASSPPAGGRTEAFF. CDR3 DNA sequence: TGTGCCAGCAGCCCCCCGGCTGGGGGTAGGACTGAAGCTTTCTTT. This chain joins TRBV7-9 and TRBJ1-1; D may be TRBD1 (5 bases). The germline V gene encodes CDR1 SEHNR and CDR2 FQNEAQ (reference sequence). The CDR3 covers 15 residues. V shed 5 bases and J shed 5 bases, with 18 bases lying between them. The complete variable domain, with remaining parts taken from reference TRBV7-9 and TRBJ1-1, reads DTGVSQNPRHKITKRGQNVTFRCDPISEHNRLYWYRQTLGQGPEFLTYFQNEAQLEKSRLLSDRFSAERPKGSFSTLEIQRTEQGDSAMYLCASSPPAGGRTEAFFGQGTRLTVV.

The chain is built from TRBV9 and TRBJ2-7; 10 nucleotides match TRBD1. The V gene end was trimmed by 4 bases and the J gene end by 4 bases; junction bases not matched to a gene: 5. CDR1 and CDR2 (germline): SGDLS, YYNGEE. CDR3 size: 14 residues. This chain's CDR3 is CASSPWTGGYEQYF. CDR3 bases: TGTGCCAGCAGCCCCTGGACAGGGGGGTACGAGCAGTACTTC.

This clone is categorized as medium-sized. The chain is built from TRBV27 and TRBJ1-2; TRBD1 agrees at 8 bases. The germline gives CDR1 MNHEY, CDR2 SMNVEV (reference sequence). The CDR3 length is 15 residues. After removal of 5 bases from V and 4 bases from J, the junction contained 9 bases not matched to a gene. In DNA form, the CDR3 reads TGTGCCAGCAGTCCAAGGACAGGGCGCAGCTATGGCTACACCTTC. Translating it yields CASSPRTGRSYGYTF.

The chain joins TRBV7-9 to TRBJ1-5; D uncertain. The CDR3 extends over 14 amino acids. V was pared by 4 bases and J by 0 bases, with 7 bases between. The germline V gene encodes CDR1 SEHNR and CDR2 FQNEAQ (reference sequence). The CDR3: CASSSAYSNQPQHF. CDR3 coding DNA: TGTGCCAGCAGCTCTGCCTATAGCAATCAGCCCCAGCATTTT. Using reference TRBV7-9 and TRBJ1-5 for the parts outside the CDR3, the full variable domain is DTGVSQNPRHKITKRGQNVTFRCDPISEHNRLYWYRQTLGQGPEFLTYFQNEAQLEKSRLLSDRFSAERPKGSFSTLEIQRTEQGDSAMYLCASSSAYSNQPQHFGDGTRLSIL.

The chain's CDR3 is CASSVLAGGRDTQYF. The CDR3 DNA follows: TGTGCCAGCAGCGTACTAGCGGGGGGCCGGGATACGCAGTATTTT. This sequence joins TRBV6-4 and TRBJ2-3; 12 positions match TRBD2. The ends lost 6 bases at V and 6 bases at J; junction bases unmatched: 7. This CDR3 is 15 amino acids long. Per germline, CDR1 MRHNA and CDR2 SNTAGT.

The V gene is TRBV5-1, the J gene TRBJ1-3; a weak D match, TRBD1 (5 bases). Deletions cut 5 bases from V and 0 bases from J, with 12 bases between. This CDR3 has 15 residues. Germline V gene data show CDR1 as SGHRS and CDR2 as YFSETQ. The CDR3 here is CASRVGDGSGNTIYF. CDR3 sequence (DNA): TGCGCCAGCAGGGTAGGGGACGGCTCTGGAAACACCATATATTTT.

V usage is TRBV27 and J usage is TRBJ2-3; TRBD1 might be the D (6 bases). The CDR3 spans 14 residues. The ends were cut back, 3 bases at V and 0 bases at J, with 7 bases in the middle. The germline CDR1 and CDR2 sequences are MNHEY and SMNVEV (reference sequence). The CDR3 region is CASSLRGSTDTQYF. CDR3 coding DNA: TGTGCCAGCAGTTTGAGGGGGAGCACAGATACGCAGTATTTT.

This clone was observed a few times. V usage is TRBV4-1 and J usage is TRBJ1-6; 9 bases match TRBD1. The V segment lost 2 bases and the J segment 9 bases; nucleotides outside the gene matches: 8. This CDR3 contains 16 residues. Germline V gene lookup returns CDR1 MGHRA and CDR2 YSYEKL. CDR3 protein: CASSQMLGQGSSPLHF. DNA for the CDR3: TGCGCCAGCAGCCAAATGCTGGGACAGGGCAGTTCACCCCTCCACTTT.

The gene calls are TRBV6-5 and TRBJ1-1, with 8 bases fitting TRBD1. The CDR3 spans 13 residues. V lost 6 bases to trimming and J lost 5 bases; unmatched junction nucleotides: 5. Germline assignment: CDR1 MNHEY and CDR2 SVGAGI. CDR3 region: CASSHRGNTEAFF. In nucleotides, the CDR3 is TGTGCCAGCAGCCACAGGGGGAATACTGAAGCTTTCTTT.

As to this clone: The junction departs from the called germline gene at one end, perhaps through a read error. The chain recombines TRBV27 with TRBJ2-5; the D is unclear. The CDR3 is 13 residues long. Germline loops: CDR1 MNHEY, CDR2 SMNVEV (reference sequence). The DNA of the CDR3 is TGTGCCAGCAGTTCGCTGATCCAAGAGGCCCAGTACTTC. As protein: CASSSLIQEAQYF.

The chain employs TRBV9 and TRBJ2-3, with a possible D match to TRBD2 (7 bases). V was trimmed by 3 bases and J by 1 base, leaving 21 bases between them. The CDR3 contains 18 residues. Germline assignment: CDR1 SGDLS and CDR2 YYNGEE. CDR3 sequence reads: CASSEEGLGGAGTDTQYF. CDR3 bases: TGTGCCAGCAGCGAGGAGGGCTTGGGGGGGGCTGGCACAGATACGCAGTATTTT.

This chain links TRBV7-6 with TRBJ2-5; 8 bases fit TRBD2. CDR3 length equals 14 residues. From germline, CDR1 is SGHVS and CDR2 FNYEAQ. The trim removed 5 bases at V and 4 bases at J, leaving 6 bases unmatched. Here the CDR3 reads CASSGPGGVETQYF. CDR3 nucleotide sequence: TGTGCCAGCAGCGGCCCGGGGGGGGTAGAGACCCAGTACTTC.

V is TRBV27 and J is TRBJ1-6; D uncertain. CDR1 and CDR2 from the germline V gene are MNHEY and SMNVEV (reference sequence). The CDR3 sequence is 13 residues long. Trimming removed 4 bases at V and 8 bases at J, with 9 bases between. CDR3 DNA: TGTGCCAGCAGTTGGGCAGTCGATTCACCCCTCCACTTT. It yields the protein CASSWAVDSPLHF.

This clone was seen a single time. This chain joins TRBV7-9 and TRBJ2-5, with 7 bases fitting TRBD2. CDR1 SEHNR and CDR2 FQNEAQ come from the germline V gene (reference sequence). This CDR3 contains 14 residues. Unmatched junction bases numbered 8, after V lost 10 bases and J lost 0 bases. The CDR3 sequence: CAIAGEGDQETQYF. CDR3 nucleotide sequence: TGTGCCATCGCGGGGGAGGGAGACCAAGAGACCCAGTACTTC. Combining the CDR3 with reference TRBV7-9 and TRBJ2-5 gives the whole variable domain DTGVSQNPRHKITKRGQNVTFRCDPISEHNRLYWYRQTLGQGPEFLTYFQNEAQLEKSRLLSDRFSAERPKGSFSTLEIQRTEQGDSAMYLCAIAGEGDQETQYFGPGTRLLVL.

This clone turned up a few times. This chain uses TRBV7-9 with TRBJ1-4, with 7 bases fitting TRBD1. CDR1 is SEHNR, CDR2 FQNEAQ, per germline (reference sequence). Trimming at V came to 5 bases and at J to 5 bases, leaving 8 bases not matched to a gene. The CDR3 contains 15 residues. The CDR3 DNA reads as TGTGCCAGCAGCAACTGGACAGGAGTCAATGAAAAACTGTTTTTT. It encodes CASSNWTGVNEKLFF.

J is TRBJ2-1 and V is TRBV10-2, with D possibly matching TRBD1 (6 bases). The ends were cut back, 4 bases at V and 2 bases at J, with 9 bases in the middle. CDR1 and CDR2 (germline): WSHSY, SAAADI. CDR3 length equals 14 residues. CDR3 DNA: TGCGCCAGCAGTGCGAGGGACACCTACAATGAGCAGTTCTTC. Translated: CASSARDTYNEQFF.

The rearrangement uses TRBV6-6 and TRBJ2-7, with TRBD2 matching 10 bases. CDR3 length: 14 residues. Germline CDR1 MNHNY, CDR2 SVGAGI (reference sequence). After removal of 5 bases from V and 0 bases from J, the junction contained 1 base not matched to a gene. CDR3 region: CASSLAGVSYEQYF. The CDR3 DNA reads TGTGCCAGCAGTCTAGCGGGGGTCTCCTACGAGCAGTACTTC.

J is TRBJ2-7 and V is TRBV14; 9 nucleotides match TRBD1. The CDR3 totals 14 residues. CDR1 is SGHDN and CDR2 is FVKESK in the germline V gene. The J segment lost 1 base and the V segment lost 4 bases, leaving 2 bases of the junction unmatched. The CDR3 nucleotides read TGTGCCAGCAGCCTCGGGACAGGGTCCTACGAGCAGTACTTC. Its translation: CASSLGTGSYEQYF.

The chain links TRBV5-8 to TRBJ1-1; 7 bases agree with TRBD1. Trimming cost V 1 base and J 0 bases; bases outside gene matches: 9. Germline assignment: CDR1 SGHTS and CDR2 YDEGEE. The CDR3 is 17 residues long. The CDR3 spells CASSLRYRGELNTEAFF. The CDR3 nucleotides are TGTGCCAGCAGCTTGCGTTACAGGGGTGAGTTGAACACTGAAGCTTTCTTT.

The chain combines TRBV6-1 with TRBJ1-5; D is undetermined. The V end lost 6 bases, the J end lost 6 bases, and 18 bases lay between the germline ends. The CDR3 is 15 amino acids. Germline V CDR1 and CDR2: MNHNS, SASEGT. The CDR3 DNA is TGTGCCAGCAGCCTAGGACCGTTGGTAGGTCAGCCCCAGCATTTT. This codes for CASSLGPLVGQPQHF.

CDR3 sequence reads: CASSIDSVVGGDSSYEQYF. The CDR3 bases are TGTGCCAGTAGTATAGATTCGGTCGTCGGCGGGGACAGCTCCTACGAGCAGTACTTC. This chain connects TRBV19 to TRBJ2-7; a possible D gene is TRBD1 (7 bases). Looked up from germline, CDR1 is LNHDA and CDR2 is SQIVND (reference sequence). V gave up 0 bases and J gave up 0 bases, with 21 bases separating them. The CDR3 covers 19 residues.